Presented here are 6 T cell receptor beta chains from one specimen sequenced in a study of T cell responses to AZD1222 COVID-19 vaccine. Clones were sequenced by immunoSEQ multiplex PCR, and TCRdb holds only the in-frame ones, with some missing. The sample carries about 100,000 clones, about 85% recorded once. Material: peripheral blood, obtained on day 0 of AZD1222 vaccination. These receptors came from an adult in good health.

This clone has more than one count but fewer than ten. V usage is TRBV28 and J usage is TRBJ2-1; D gene ambiguous. Trimming took off 4 bases at V and 5 bases at J, with 9 bases between the two ends. CDR3 length: 13 residues. CDR1 is MDHEN and CDR2 is SYDVKM in the germline V gene. CDR3 loop: CASSSGSHNEQFF. The CDR3 DNA reads as TGTGCCAGCAGTTCCGGGTCGCACAATGAGCAGTTCTTC.

This clone was seen only a few times. This sequence joins TRBV27 and TRBJ1-5, with 8 bases aligning to TRBD1. The length of the CDR3 is 13 residues. V trimming: 6 bases; J trimming: 6 bases; junction bases outside the gene matches: 4. In germline, CDR1 is MNHEY, CDR2 SMNVEV (reference sequence). The DNA for the CDR3 is TGTGCCAGCAGGTCAGGGGGCCTTCAGCCCCAGCATTTT. The encoded protein is CASRSGGLQPQHF.

V gene TRBV7-2 combines with J gene TRBJ2-7; TRBD2 agrees at 11 bases. Germline V lookup: CDR1 SGHTA, CDR2 FQGNSA. The CDR3 covers 17 residues. The V and J ends lost 4 bases and 2 bases, in that order; junction bases with no gene match: 10. The CDR3, as DNA: TGTGCCAGCAGCTCCACGGGACTAGCGGCACCCCCCTACGAGCAGTACTTC. It codes for CASSSTGLAAPPYEQYF.

V gene TRBV11-3 combines with J gene TRBJ2-1; TRBD2 might be the D (6 bases). Trimming took 4 bases from V and 4 from J, leaving 20 bases between them. CDR1 SGHNT and CDR2 YENEEA come from the germline V gene. The CDR3 is 17 residues long. Written as DNA, the CDR3 is TGTGCCAGCAGCTCCCCCTGGAGGGACGAGGGGTACAATGAGCAGTTCTTC. Amino acid sequence: CASSSPWRDEGYNEQFF.

This chain uses TRBV11-3 with TRBJ2-7; 13 positions agree with TRBD2. CDR1 is SGHNT and CDR2 is YENEEA in the germline V gene. The V gene end was trimmed by 5 bases and the J gene end by 3 bases; junction bases not matched to a gene: 4. CDR3 length: 15 amino acids. The CDR3: CASSPRTSGSYEQYF. The DNA of the CDR3 is TGTGCCAGCAGCCCGAGGACTAGCGGGAGCTACGAGCAGTACTTC.

This clone was recorded once. This chain connects TRBV7-6 to TRBJ2-1; D gene ambiguous. The CDR3 is made up of 14 amino acids. Germline V gene lookup returns CDR1 SGHVS and CDR2 FNYEAQ. V was pared by 5 bases and J by 3 bases, with 11 bases between. The CDR3 region is CASSLTAGYNEQFF. CDR3 sequence (DNA): TGTGCCAGCAGCCTCACTGCCGGCTACAATGAGCAGTTCTTC.